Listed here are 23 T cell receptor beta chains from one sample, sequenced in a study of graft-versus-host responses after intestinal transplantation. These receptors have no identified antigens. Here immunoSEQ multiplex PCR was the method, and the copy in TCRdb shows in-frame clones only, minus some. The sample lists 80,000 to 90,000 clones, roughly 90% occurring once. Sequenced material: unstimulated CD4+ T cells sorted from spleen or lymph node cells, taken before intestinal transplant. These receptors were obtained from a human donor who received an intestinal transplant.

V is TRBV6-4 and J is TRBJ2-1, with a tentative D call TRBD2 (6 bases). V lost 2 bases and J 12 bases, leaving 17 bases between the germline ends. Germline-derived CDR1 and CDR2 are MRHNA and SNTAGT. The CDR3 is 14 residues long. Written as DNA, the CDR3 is TGTGCCAGCAGTGACCTGACTAGTAAGGGGAGGCAGTTCTTC. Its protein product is CASSDLTSKGRQFF.

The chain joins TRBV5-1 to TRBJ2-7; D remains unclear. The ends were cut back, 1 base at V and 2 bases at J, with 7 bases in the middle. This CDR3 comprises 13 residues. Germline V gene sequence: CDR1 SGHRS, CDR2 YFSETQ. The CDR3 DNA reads TGCGCCAGCAGCTTGTCCTCTGCCTACGAGCAGTACTTC. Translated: CASSLSSAYEQYF.

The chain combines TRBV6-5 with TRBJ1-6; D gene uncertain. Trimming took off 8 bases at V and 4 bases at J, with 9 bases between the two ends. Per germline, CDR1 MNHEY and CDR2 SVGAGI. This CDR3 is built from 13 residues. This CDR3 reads CASGTAYNSPLHF. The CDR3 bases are TGTGCCAGCGGCACAGCTTATAATTCACCCCTCCACTTT.

DNA for the CDR3: TGTGCCAGCAGCTCCGGGACTACCAACTCGGGGGAGCAGTACTTC. Translation gives CASSSGTTNSGEQYF. The genes are TRBV5-6 and TRBJ2-7, with 7 positions matching TRBD2. The ends lost 3 bases at V and 7 bases at J; junction bases unmatched: 13. Germline lookup yields CDR1 SGHDT and CDR2 YYEEEE. There are 15 residues in the CDR3.

The CDR3 coding sequence is TGTGCCAGCTCACGGGGCGAAGGGACGGACAAAGAGACCCAGTACTTC. Residues: CASSRGEGTDKETQYF. This chain uses TRBV18 with TRBJ2-5; D might be TRBD1 or TRBD2, each matching 5 bases. Germline CDR1 reads KGHSH; CDR2 reads LQKENI. V lost 4 bases to trimming and J lost 3 bases, with 18 bases between them. CDR3 length equals 16 residues.

In nucleotides, the CDR3 is TGTGCCAGCAGTGAAGGACCCGCTGATACGCAGTATTTT. Protein product: CASSEGPADTQYF. The gene calls are TRBV6-1 and TRBJ2-3; D not certain. V was cut by 1 base and J by 6 bases, with 8 bases left in between. CDR1 and CDR2 (germline): MNHNS, SASEGT. This CDR3 region has 13 residues.

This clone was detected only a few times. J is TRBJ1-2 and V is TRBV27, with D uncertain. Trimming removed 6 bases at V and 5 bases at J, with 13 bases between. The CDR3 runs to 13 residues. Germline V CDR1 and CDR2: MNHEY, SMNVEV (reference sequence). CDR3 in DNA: TGTGCCAGCAGGCACGAACGGGGATATGGCTACACCTTC. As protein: CASRHERGYGYTF.

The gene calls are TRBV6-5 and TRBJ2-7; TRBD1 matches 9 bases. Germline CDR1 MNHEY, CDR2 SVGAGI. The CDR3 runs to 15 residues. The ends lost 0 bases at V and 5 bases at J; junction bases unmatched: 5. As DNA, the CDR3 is TGTGCCAGCAGTTACTCGGGGGACAGGGCAAACGAGCAGTACTTC. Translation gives CASSYSGDRANEQYF.

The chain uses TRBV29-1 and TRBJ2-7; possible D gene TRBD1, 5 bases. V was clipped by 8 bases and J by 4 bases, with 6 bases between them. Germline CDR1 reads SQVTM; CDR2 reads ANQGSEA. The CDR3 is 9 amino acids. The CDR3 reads CSPGYEQYF. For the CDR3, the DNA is TGCAGCCCAGGGTACGAGCAGTACTTC.

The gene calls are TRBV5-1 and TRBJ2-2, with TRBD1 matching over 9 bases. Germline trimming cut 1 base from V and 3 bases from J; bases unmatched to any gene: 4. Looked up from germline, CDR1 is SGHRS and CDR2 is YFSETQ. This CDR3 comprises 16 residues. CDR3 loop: CASSLWGQGDTGELFF. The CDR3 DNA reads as TGCGCCAGCAGCTTGTGGGGACAGGGAGACACCGGGGAGCTGTTTTTT.

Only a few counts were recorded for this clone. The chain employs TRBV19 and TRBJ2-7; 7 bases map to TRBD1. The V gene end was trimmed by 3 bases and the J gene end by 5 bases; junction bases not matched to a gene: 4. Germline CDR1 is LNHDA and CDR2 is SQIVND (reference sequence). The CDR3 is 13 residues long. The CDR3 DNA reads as TGTGCCAGTAGTATGTATACAGGGGACGAGCAGTACTTC. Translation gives CASSMYTGDEQYF.

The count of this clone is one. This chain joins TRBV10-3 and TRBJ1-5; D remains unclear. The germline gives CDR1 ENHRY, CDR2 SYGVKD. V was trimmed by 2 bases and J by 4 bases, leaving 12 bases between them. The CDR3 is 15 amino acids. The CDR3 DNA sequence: TGTGCCATCAGTGAGGAAGGGTTAGGGAATCAGCCCCAGCATTTT. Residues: CAISEEGLGNQPQHF.

This chain's CDR3 is CATSRDVRFVTEAFF. DNA for the CDR3: TGTGCCACCAGCAGAGATGTTAGGTTTGTCACTGAAGCTTTCTTT. V and J are TRBV15 and TRBJ1-1; D is ambiguous. CDR3 size: 15 residues. Trimming removed 0 bases from V and 4 bases from J, with 12 bases in between. Germline V gene sequence: CDR1 LNHNV, CDR2 YYDKDF (reference sequence).

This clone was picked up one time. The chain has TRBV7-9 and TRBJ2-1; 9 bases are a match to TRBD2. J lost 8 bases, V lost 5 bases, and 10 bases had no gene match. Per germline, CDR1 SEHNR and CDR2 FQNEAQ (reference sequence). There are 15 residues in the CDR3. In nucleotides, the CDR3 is TGTGCCAGCAGCCTCACTAGCGGGTCCACACATGAGCAGTTCTTC. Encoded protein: CASSLTSGSTHEQFF.

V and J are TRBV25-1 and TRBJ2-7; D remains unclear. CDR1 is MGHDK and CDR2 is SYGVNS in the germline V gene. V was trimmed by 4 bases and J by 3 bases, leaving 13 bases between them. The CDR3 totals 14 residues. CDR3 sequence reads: CASSARTPHYEQYF. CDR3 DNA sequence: TGTGCCAGCAGTGCCCGGACCCCACACTACGAGCAGTACTTC.

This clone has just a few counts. The DNA for the CDR3 is TGTATTAGCGGGAGTCCCTACAATGAGCAGTTCTTC. This codes for CISGSPYNEQFF. J is TRBJ2-1 and V is TRBV21-1; the D call TRBD2 from the table was never checked on the DNA. TRBV21-1 is tagged as a pseudogene. The CDR3 runs to 12 residues.

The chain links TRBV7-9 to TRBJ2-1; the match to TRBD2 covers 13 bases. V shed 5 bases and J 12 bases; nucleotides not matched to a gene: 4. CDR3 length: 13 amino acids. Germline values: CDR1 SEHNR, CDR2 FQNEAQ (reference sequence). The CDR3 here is CASSTRLAGGQFF. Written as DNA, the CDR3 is TGTGCCAGCAGCACCCGACTAGCGGGAGGGCAGTTCTTC.

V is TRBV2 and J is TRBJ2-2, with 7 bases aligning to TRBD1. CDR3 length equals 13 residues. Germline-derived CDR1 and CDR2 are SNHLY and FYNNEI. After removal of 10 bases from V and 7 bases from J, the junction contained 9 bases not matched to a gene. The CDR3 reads CANTGTEGGELFF. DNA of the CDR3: TGTGCCAACACCGGGACAGAAGGCGGGGAGCTGTTTTTT.

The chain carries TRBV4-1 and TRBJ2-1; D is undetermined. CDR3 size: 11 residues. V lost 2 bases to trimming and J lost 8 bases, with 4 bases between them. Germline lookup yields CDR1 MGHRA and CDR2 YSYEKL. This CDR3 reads CASSQLDEQFF. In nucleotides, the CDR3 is TGCGCCAGCAGCCAATTGGATGAGCAGTTCTTC.

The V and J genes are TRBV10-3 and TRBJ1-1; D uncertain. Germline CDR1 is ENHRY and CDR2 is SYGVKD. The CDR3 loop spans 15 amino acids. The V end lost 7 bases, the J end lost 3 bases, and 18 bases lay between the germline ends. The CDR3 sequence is CAITPSVGRDTEAFF. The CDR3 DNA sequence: TGTGCCATCACTCCCTCGGTGGGCCGGGACACTGAAGCTTTCTTT.

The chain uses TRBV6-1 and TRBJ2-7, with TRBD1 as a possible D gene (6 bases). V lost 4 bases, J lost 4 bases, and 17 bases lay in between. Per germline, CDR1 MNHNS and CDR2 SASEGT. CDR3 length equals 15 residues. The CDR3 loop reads CASSVNRDKFYEQYF. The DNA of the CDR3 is TGTGCCAGCAGTGTAAACCGGGACAAGTTTTACGAGCAGTACTTC.

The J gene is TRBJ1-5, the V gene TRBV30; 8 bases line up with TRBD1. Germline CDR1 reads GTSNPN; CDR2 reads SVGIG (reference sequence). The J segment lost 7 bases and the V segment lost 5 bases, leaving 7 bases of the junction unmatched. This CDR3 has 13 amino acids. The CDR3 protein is CAWGGQGRQPQHF. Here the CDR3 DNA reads TGTGCCTGGGGCGGACAGGGTCGGCAGCCCCAGCATTTT. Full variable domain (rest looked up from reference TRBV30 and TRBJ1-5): SQTIHQWPATLVQPVGSPLSLECTVEGTSNPNLYWYRQAAGRGLQLLFYSVGIGQISSEVPQNLSASRPQDRQFILSSKKLLLSDSGFYLCAWGGQGRQPQHFGDGTRLSIL.

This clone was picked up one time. CDR3 loop: CATSRVDAPGELFF. Here the CDR3 DNA reads TGTGCCACCAGCAGAGTCGACGCCCCCGGGGAGCTGTTTTTT. V usage is TRBV15 and J usage is TRBJ2-2; D gene uncertain. Germline V gene data show CDR1 as LNHNV and CDR2 as YYDKDF (reference sequence). The CDR3 totals 14 residues. V dropped 1 base and J dropped 6 bases, with 9 bases sitting between them.